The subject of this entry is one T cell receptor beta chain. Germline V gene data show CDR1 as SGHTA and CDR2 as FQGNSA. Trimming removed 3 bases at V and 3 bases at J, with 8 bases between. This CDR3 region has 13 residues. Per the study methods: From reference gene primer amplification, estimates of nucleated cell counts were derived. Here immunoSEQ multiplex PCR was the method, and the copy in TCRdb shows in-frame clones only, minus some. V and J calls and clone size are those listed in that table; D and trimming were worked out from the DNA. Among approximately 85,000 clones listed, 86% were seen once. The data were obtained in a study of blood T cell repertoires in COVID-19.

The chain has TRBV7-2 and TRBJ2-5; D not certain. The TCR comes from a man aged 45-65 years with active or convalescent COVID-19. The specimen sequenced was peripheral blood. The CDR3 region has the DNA TGTGCCAGCAGCTTTTTTCCCGAAGAGACCCAGTACTTC. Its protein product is CASSFFPEETQYF.